The source of this T cell receptor beta chain is a study of blood T cell repertoires in COVID-19. Across the study: The United States, Italy and Spain were the sources of the acute and convalescent COVID-19 samples. The cDNA or gDNA used as material had been derived from T cells, B-cell-depleted T cells, or PBMCs.

Original processing methods: Reference gene primers were amplified, and this amplification served to estimate nucleated cell counts. TCRdb's copy holds only in-frame clones and misses some; the assay was immunoSEQ multiplex PCR. Clonal size and the V and J genes are those of that table, whereas D and trimming came from the DNA. The sample carries under 300,000 clones, approximately 91% recorded once. Trimming at V came to 1 base and at J to 5 bases, leaving 9 bases not matched to a gene. This CDR3 region has 16 residues. The V gene's germline CDR1 is MNHEY and CDR2 SMNVEV (reference sequence). Either two negative PCRs, clearance, or symptom resolution qualified Cohort 3 donors as recovered.

The sample was PBMCs or T cells enriched from blood (not recorded which). The sequence came from a middle-aged woman who had recovered from COVID-19. The chain joins TRBV27 to TRBJ2-7; TRBD2 agrees at 9 bases. The CDR3 reads CASSLYIGGRANEQYF. The CDR3 DNA sequence: TGTGCCAGCAGTTTATACATTGGCGGGAGGGCCAACGAGCAGTACTTC.